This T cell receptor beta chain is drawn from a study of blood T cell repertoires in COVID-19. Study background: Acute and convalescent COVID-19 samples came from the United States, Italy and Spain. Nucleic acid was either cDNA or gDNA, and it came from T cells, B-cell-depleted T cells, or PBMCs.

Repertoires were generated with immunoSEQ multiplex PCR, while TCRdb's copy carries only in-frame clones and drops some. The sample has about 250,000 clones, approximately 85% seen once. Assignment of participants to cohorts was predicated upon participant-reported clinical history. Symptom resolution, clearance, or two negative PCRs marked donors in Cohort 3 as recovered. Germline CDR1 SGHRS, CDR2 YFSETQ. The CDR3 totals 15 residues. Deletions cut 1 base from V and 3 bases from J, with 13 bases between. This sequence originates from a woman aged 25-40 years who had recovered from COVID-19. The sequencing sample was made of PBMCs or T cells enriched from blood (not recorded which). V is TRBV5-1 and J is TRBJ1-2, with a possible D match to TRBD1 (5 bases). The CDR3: CASSLTRGFDYGYTF. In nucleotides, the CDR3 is TGCGCCAGCAGCTTGACAAGGGGATTCGACTATGGCTACACCTTC.